The present T cell receptor (beta chain) was sequenced within a study of identical twins (dated by TCRdb to 2015 to 2016). For context, the study as a whole: To test whether fetal clonotypes persist, the study used deep sequencing on TCR alpha and beta repertoires from monozygotic twins, unrelated adults of various ages, and cord blood. To rule out contamination, replicate twin experiments were performed at different times with different library preparation protocols. What the work shows at the level of the full study, not this receptor alone: A weaker excess of twin sharing was found in beta out-of-frame sequences because the signal-to-noise ratio was lowered by fewer shared sequences. Fewer insertions were carried by abundant cord blood beta clonotypes, a similar but weaker trend appeared in young adult naive repertoires, and no such trend appeared in memory repertoires. Invariant T cells such as MAIT and iNKT could partly confound zero-insertion analyses, though diverse VJ usage argued against this for most clonotypes. Compared with coincidental sharing between unrelated individuals, out-of-frame TCR alpha sequences shared between twins had an excess of sequences with low generation probability. Out-of-frame TCR alpha sharing in monozygotic twins was systematically underestimated by recombination models, whereas sharing between unrelated individuals was in agreement with the recombination models. Because the same donors could not be followed over many years, conclusions were based on cross-sectional statistical analysis.

Every donor in the study was a healthy Caucasian. Three unrelated non-twin adults were additionally sequenced: a male aged 18 to 29, a male aged 50 to 59 and a female aged 50 to 59. Miltenyi CD45RO+ enrichment and human naive T-cell isolation kits were used to isolate memory (CD45RO+) and naive T cells from PBMC. The library was built by means of 5' RACE. Instrument used: Illumina HiSeq 2000. A universal primer binding site was introduced by template switching, and a unique molecular identifier was present in the final cDNA, enabling accurate counting of TCR cDNA molecules. First-strand cDNA for TCR alpha and beta chains was synthesized from specific primers in the conserved constant-segment region. To control for contamination, every cDNA library was double barcoded, receiving both a SMART-Mk sample barcode and Illumina barcodes. TruSeq adapter sequences and Illumina sample barcodes were added in two successive PCR steps. Sequencing of the TCR alpha and beta cDNA libraries was done on the Illumina HiSeq platform using custom primers. On the authors' methods: MiGEC processed the raw reads to extract unique molecular identifiers, while MiXCR was used to determine the CDR3 positions. For each individual, recombination models were inferred using an EM algorithm with the repgenHMM and IGoR tools. Shared clonotypes were analyzed with the tcR package in R, and sharing was normalized by the product of cloneset sizes. To study raw recombination free of thymic and clonal selection effects, out-of-frame nonproductive sequences were analyzed. Clones were called with MiXCR by TCRdb after fastp trimmed the public reads at Q25, and only in-frame beta chains were retained. Every distinct CDR3 protein forms one entry, paired with its most common genes and DNA. These V and J calls originate from TCRdb's pipeline instead of the authors' own analysis. This sample lists 410,000 or so distinct CDR3 sequences; 15% to 20% were detected once. Clones ranked in the top ten supply approximately 12% of the sample.

For this clonotype: This clone's antigen is unknown. No much larger clone is present one base from it, and per-base qualities are unavailable.

Trimming takes 2 bases off V and 4 bases off J; junction bases not matched to a gene: 6. Its CDR3 holds 16 amino acids, cysteine through phenylalanine. Left in the record is the CDR3 DNA by itself, 48 bases read in frame from the first base. CDR1 MNHEY and CDR2 SVGEGT are derived from the germline V gene. The chain joins TRBV6-2 or TRBV6-3 to TRBJ2-1; TRBD1 fits 9 bases in the junction. The sample comprised naive T cells sorted from blood. Per the publication, the cell subset or site label means: cells isolated with a human naive T-cell isolation kit. This sequence originates from a man aged 50-60 years in good health. The DNA is as follows: TGTGCCAGCAGTTACCCAACAGGGGGCCTATACAATGAGCAGTTCTTC. Protein translation: CASSYPTGGLYNEQFF.